This TCR beta chain was sequenced during a study of control samples from healthy donors and cancer patients. Here immunoSEQ multiplex PCR was the method, and the copy in TCRdb shows in-frame clones only, minus some. The sample gives about 220,000 clones, roughly 94% of which show up once; about 1.4% is in the top ten. This CDR3 contains 12 residues. V was cut by 2 bases and J by 8 bases, with 9 bases left in between. Germline values: CDR1 MNHEY, CDR2 SVGEGT. Sequenced material: blood. The V gene is TRBV6-2 or TRBV6-3, the J gene TRBJ1-1; no firm D call. This receptor was taken from a man aged 45-65 years in good health. The CDR3 nucleotides read TGTGCCAGCAGTTACCCCGGAAGAGAAGCTTTCTTT. Translating it yields CASSYPGREAFF.